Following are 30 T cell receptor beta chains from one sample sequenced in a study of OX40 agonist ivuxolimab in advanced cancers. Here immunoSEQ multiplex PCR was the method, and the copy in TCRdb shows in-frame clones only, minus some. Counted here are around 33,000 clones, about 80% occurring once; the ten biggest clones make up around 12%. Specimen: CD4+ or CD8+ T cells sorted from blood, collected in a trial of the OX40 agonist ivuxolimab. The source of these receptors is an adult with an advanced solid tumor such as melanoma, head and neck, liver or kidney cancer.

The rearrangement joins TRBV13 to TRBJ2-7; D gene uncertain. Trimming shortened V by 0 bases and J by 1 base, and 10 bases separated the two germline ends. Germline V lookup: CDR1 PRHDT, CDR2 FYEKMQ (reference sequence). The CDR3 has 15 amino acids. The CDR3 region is CASSLGKGYSYEQYF. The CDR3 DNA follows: TGTGCCAGCAGCTTAGGGAAGGGTTATTCCTACGAGCAGTACTTC.

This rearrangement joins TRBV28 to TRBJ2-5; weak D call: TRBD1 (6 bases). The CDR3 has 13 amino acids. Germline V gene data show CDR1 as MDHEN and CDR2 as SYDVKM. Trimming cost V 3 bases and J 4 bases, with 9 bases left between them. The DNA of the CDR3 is TGTGCCAGCAGTTTTTCAGGGGCAGAGACCCAGTACTTC. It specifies CASSFSGAETQYF. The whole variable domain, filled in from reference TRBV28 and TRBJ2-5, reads DVKVTQSSRYLVKRTGEKVFLECVQDMDHENMFWYRQDPGLGLRLIYFSYDVKMKEKGDIPEGYSVSREKKERFSLILESASTNQTSMYLCASSFSGAETQYFGPGTRLLVL.

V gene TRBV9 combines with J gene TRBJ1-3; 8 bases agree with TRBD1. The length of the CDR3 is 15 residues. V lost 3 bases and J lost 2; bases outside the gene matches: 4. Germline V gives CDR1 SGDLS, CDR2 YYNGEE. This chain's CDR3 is CASSGTGGAGNTIYF. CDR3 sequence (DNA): TGTGCCAGCAGCGGAACAGGGGGTGCTGGAAACACCATATATTTT.

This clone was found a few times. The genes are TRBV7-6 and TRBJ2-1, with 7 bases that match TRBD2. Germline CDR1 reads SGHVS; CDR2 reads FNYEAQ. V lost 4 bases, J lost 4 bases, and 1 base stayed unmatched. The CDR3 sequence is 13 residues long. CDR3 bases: TGTGCCAGCAGCTCGGGGGGATACAATGAGCAGTTCTTC. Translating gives CASSSGGYNEQFF.

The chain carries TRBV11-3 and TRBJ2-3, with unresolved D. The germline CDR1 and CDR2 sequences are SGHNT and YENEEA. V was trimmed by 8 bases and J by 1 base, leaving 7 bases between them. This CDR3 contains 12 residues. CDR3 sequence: CASANGTDTQYF. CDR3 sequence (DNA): TGTGCCAGCGCAAACGGCACAGATACGCAGTATTTT.

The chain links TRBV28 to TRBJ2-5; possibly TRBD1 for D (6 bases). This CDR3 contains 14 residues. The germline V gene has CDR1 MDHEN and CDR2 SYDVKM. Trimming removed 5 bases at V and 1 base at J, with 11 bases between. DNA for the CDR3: TGTGCCAGCAGTGGTAACAGGGTCCAAGAGACCCAGTACTTC. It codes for CASSGNRVQETQYF.

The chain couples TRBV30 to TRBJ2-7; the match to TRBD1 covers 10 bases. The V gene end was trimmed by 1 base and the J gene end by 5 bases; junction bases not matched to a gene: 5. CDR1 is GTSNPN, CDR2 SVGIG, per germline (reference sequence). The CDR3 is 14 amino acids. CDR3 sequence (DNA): TGTGCCTGGAGTGAGATAGGACAGGGGGACGAGCAGTACTTC. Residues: CAWSEIGQGDEQYF.

Here the CDR3 reads CASSRGAKNIQYF. The CDR3 DNA follows: TGTGCCAGCAGCCGTGGAGCCAAAAACATTCAGTACTTC. The rearrangement joins TRBV5-5 to TRBJ2-4, with D uncertain. Trimming removed 4 bases at V and 0 bases at J, with 5 bases between. Germline CDR1 reads SGHKS; CDR2 reads YYEKEE (reference sequence). The CDR3 spans 13 residues.

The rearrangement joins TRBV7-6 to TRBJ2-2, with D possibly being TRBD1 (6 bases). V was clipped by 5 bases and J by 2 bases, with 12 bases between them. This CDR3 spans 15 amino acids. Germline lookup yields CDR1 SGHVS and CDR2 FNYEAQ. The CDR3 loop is CASSPDSPNTGELFF. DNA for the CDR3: TGTGCCAGCAGCCCGGACAGCCCTAACACCGGGGAGCTGTTTTTT. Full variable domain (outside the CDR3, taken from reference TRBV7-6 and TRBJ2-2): GAGVSQSPRYKVTKRGQDVALRCDPISGHVSLYWYRQALGQGPEFLTYFNYEAQQDKSGLPNDRFSAERPEGSISTLTIQRTEQRDSAMYRCASSPDSPNTGELFFGEGSRLTVL.

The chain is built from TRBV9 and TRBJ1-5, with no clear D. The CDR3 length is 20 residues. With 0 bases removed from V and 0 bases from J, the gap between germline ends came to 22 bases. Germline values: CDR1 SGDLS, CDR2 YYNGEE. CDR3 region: CASSVVGGRKQKDSNQPQHF. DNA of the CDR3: TGTGCCAGCAGCGTAGTAGGAGGACGGAAACAAAAGGATAGCAATCAGCCCCAGCATTTT. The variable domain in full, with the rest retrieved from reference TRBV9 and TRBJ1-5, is DSGVTQTPKHLITATGQRVTLRCSPRSGDLSVYWYQQSLDQGLQFLIQYYNGEERAKGNILERFSAQQFPDLHSELNLSSLELGDSALYFCASSVVGGRKQKDSNQPQHFGDGTRLSIL.

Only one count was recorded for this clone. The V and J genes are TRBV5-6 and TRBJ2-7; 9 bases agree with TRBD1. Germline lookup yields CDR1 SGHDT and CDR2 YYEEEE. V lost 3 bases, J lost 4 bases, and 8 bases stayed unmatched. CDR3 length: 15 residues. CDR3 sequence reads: CASSYSGTGLYEQYF. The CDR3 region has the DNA TGTGCCAGCAGCTATTCCGGGACAGGGCTATACGAGCAGTACTTC.

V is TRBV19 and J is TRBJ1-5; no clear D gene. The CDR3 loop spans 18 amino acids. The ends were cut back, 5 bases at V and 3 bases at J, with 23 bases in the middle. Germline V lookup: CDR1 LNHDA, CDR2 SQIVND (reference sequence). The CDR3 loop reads CASSSPGPPGLYNQPQHF. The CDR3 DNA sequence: TGTGCCAGTAGTTCCCCCGGGCCACCCGGGTTATACAATCAGCCCCAGCATTTT.

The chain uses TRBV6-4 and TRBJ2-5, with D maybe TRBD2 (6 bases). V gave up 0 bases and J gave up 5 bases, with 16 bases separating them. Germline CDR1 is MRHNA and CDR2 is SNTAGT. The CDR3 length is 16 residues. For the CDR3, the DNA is TGTGCCAGCAGTGACTCAGGGTCTTCTCGGGAGGAGACCCAGTACTTC. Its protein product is CASSDSGSSREETQYF.

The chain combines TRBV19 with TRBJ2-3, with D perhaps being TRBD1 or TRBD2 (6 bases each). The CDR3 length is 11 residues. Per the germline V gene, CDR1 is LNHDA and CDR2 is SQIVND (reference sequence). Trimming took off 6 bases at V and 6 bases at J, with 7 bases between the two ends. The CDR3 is CASRGGDTQYF. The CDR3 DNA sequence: TGTGCCAGTAGGGGGGGCGATACGCAGTATTTT.

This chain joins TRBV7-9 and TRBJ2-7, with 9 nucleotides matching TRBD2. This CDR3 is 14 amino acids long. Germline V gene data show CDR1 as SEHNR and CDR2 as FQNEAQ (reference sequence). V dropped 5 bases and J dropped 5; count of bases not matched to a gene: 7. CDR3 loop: CASSLGLAFDEQYF. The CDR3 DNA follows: TGTGCCAGCAGCCTGGGACTAGCTTTCGACGAGCAGTACTTC.

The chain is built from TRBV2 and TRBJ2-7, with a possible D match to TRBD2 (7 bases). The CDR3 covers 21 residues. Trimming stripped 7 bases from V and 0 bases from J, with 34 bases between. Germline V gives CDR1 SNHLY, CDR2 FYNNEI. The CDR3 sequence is CASTGRIGGGYSGLSSYEQYF. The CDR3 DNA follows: TGTGCCAGCACGGGGAGAATAGGGGGAGGCTATAGCGGGTTGAGCTCCTACGAGCAGTACTTC.

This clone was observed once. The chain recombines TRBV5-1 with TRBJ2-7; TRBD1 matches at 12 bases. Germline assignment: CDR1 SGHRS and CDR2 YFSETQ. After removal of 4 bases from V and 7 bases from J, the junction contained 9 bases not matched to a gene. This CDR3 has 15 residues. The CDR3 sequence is CASSLSGTGGVEQYF. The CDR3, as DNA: TGCGCCAGCAGCCTGTCCGGGACAGGGGGCGTAGAGCAGTACTTC.

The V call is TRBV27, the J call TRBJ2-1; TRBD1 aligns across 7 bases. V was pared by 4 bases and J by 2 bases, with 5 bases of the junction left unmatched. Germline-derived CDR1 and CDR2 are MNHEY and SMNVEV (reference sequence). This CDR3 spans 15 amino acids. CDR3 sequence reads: CASSSLDRAYNEQFF. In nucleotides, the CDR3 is TGTGCCAGCAGTTCCCTCGACAGGGCCTACAATGAGCAGTTCTTC.

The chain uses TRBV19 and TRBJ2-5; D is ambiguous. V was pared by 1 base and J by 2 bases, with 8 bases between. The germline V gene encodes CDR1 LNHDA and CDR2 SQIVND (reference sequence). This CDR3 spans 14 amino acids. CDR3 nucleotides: TGTGCCAGTAGTATAGGTCATCCACAAGAGACCCAGTACTTC. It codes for CASSIGHPQETQYF.

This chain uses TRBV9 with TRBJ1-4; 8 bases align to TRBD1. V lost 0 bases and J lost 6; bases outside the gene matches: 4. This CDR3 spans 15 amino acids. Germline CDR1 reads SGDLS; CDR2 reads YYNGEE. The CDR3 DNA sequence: TGTGCCAGCAGCGTAGGGACAGGGTCTTATGAAAAACTGTTTTTT. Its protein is CASSVGTGSYEKLFF.

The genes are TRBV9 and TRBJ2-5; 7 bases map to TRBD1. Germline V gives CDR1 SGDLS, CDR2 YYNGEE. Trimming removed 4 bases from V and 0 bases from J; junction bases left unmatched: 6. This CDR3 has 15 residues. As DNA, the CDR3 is TGTGCCAGCAGCCCACAGGACAGGCACCAAGAGACCCAGTACTTC. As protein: CASSPQDRHQETQYF.

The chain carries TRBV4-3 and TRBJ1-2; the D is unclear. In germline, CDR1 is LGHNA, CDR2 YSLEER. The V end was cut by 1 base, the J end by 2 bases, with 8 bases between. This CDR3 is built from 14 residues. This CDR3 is CASSQAIGNYGYTF. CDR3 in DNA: TGCGCCAGCAGCCAAGCTATCGGAAACTATGGCTACACCTTC.

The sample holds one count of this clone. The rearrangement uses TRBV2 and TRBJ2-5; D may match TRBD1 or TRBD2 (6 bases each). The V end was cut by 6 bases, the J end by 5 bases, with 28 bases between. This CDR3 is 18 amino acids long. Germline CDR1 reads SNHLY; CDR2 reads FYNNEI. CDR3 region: CASRIYALGGGFRETQYF. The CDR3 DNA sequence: TGTGCCAGCAGGATCTACGCCTTGGGGGGCGGGTTTCGGGAGACCCAGTACTTC.

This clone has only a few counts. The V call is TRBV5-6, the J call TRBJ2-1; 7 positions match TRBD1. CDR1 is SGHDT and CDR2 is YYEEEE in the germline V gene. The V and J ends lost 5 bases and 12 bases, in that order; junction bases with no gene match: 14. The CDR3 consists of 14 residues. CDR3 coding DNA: TGTGCCAGCAGAAATTGGGACAGCCACGTTAGGCAGTTCTTC. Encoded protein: CASRNWDSHVRQFF.

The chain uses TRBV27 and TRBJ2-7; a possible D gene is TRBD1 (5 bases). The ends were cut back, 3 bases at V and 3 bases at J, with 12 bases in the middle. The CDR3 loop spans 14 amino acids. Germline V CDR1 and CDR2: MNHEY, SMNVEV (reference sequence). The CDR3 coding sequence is TGTGCCAGCAGTTTTTACGGACACGGCTACGAGCAGTACTTC. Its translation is CASSFYGHGYEQYF.

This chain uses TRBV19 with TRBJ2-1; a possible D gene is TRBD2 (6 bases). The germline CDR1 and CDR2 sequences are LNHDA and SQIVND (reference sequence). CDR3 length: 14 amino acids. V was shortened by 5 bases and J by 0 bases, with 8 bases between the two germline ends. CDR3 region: CASSREISYNEQFF. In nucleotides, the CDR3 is TGTGCCAGTAGTCGGGAGATCTCCTACAATGAGCAGTTCTTC.

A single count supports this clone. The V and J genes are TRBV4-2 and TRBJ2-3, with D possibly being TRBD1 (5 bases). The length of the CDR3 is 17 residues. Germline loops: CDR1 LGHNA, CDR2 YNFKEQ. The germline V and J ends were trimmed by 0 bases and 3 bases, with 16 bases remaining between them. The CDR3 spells CASSQDLVAGLTDTQYF. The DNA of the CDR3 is TGTGCCAGCAGCCAAGATCTTGTGGCAGGGCTAACAGATACGCAGTATTTT.

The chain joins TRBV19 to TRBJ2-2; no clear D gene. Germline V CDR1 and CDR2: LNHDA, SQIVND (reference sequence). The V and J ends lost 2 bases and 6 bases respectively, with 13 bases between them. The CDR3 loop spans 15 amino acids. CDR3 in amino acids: CASSIFTGSPGELFF. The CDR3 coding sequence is TGTGCCAGTAGTATATTCACGGGCAGTCCCGGGGAGCTGTTTTTT. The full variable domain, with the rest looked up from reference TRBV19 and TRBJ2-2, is DGGITQSPKYLFRKEGQNVTLSCEQNLNHDAMYWYRQDPGQGLRLIYYSQIVNDFQKGDIAEGYSVSREKKESFPLTVTSAQKNPTAFYLCASSIFTGSPGELFFGEGSRLTVL.

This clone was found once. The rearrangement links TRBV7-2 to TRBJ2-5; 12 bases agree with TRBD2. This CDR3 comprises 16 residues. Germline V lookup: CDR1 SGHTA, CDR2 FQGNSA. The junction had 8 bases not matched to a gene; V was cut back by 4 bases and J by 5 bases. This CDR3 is CASSSLAGGQGETQYF. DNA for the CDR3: TGTGCCAGCAGCTCACTAGCGGGAGGCCAGGGGGAGACCCAGTACTTC.

CDR3 sequence reads: CASSGQGSGVEKLFF. CDR3 bases: TGTGCCAGCAGCGGACAGGGAAGTGGGGTGGAAAAACTGTTTTTT. This chain links TRBV13 with TRBJ1-4; 8 bases fit TRBD1. The CDR3 runs to 15 residues. V lost 5 bases to trimming and J lost 8 bases; unmatched junction nucleotides: 10. Germline V lookup: CDR1 PRHDT, CDR2 FYEKMQ (reference sequence).